Shown below are 31 T cell receptor beta chains from a single sample sequenced in a study of cytomegalovirus exposure and HLA in healthy donors. The PCR contained 60 Vbeta and 13 Jbeta primers. The protocol was immunoSEQ multiplex PCR, while the TCRdb copy is restricted to in-frame clones and leaves out a portion. In the table there are 76,000 or so clones, approximately 81% of which are singletons. Sequenced material: PBMCs. These receptors were taken from a woman aged 40 to 50 in good health and CMV-seropositive.

The chain joins TRBV18 to TRBJ2-1; 12 positions match TRBD1. With 4 bases clipped from V and 9 bases from J, the junction kept 7 bases outside the gene matches. Germline loops: CDR1 KGHSH, CDR2 LQKENI. CDR3 length equals 15 residues. As DNA, the CDR3 is TGTGCCAGCTCACAATTGGGACAGGGGGCTCGTGAGCAGTTCTTC. Translation gives CASSQLGQGAREQFF. The variable domain in full, with the rest retrieved from reference TRBV18 and TRBJ2-1, is NAGVMQNPRHLVRRRGQEARLRCSPMKGHSHVYWYRQLPEEGLKFMVYLQKENIIDESGMPKERFSAEFPKEGPSILRIQQVVRGDSAAYFCASSQLGQGAREQFFGPGTRLTVL.

This clone was seen a single time. The J gene is TRBJ1-3, the V gene TRBV5-1; TRBD1 aligns across 9 bases. This CDR3 region has 14 residues. With 4 bases clipped from V and 4 bases from J, the junction kept 3 bases outside the gene matches. Germline CDR1 SGHRS, CDR2 YFSETQ. CDR3 residues: CASSPTGGGNTIYF. The CDR3, as DNA: TGCGCCAGCAGCCCGACAGGGGGGGGAAACACCATATATTTT.

V and J are TRBV5-1 and TRBJ1-2; TRBD1 matches 7 bases. CDR3 size: 14 residues. V dropped 3 bases and J dropped 4; count of bases not matched to a gene: 6. Germline values: CDR1 SGHRS, CDR2 YFSETQ. In DNA form, the CDR3 reads TGCGCCAGCAGCTCGGGACAGACGACCTATGGCTACACCTTC. The encoded protein is CASSSGQTTYGYTF.

V usage is TRBV6-6 and J usage is TRBJ2-6, with 8 nucleotides matching TRBD1. Germline-derived CDR1 and CDR2 are MNHNY and SVGAGI (reference sequence). V lost 4 bases to trimming and J lost 2 bases; unmatched junction nucleotides: 4. The CDR3 runs 16 residues. In DNA, the CDR3 is TGTGCCAGCAGTTTAGGACAGGGCCCTGGGGCCAACGTCCTGACTTTC. It yields the protein CASSLGQGPGANVLTF.

The chain carries TRBV27 and TRBJ2-7; no clear D. The length of the CDR3 is 13 residues. Between the trimmed V and J ends, which lost 2 bases and 3 bases, there was a span of 8 bases. Germline CDR1 is MNHEY and CDR2 is SMNVEV (reference sequence). The CDR3 loop is CASSLTVSYEQYF. The DNA of the CDR3 is TGTGCCAGCAGTTTAACCGTCAGCTACGAGCAGTACTTC.

J is TRBJ2-7 and V is TRBV7-9, with 7 bases fitting TRBD1. Germline CDR1 is SEHNR and CDR2 is FQNEAQ (reference sequence). The CDR3 runs 13 residues. V was pared by 5 bases and J by 6 bases, with 7 bases of the junction left unmatched. The CDR3 spells CASSAEGAGEQYF. CDR3 coding DNA: TGTGCCAGCAGCGCCGAGGGGGCTGGCGAGCAGTACTTC.

This clone was seen a handful of times. DNA of the CDR3: TGCGCCAGCAGCGCACTAGCGGGGGGGCGGGATGAGCAGTTCTTC. Encoded protein: CASSALAGGRDEQFF. The V call is TRBV5-1, the J call TRBJ2-1; TRBD2 matches at 13 bases. CDR1 and CDR2 (germline): SGHRS, YFSETQ. With 4 bases clipped from V and 8 bases from J, the junction kept 6 bases outside the gene matches. The CDR3 contains 15 residues.

The rearrangement uses TRBV11-3 and TRBJ2-5; no reliable D call. From germline, CDR1 is SGHNT and CDR2 YENEEA. CDR3 length: 12 residues. With 4 bases removed from V and 0 bases from J, the gap between germline ends came to 3 bases. The CDR3 region is CASSSYQETQYF. The CDR3 DNA reads as TGTGCCAGCAGCTCGTACCAAGAGACCCAGTACTTC.

The chain employs TRBV5-1 and TRBJ2-1; maybe TRBD1 (5 bases). Germline-derived CDR1 and CDR2 are SGHRS and YFSETQ. This CDR3 region has 15 residues. Trimming pared 0 bases from V and 6 bases from J, leaving 13 bases between. The CDR3 here is CASSLGVSTGNEQFF. CDR3 DNA sequence: TGCGCCAGCAGCTTGGGGGTCTCAACAGGCAATGAGCAGTTCTTC.

V is TRBV30 and J is TRBJ1-1, with TRBD1 identical over 8 bases. V lost 0 bases to trimming and J lost 8 bases; unmatched junction nucleotides: 5. Per the germline V gene, CDR1 is GTSNPN and CDR2 is SVGIG (reference sequence). The CDR3 has 13 residues. The CDR3 reads CAWSVWAGGEAFF. The CDR3 coding sequence is TGTGCCTGGAGTGTTTGGGCAGGGGGCGAAGCTTTCTTT. The whole variable domain, remainder taken from reference TRBV30 and TRBJ1-1, is SQTIHQWPATLVQPVGSPLSLECTVEGTSNPNLYWYRQAAGRGLQLLFYSVGIGQISSEVPQNLSASRPQDRQFILSSKKLLLSDSGFYLCAWSVWAGGEAFFGQGTRLTVV.

The chain combines TRBV4-3 with TRBJ2-7; TRBD2 is a possible D gene (5 bases). V was shortened by 1 base and J by 1 base, with 11 bases between the two germline ends. There are 15 residues in the CDR3. CDR1 LGHNA and CDR2 YSLEER come from the germline V gene. The CDR3 DNA reads as TGCGCCAGCAGCCAAGTCGGAGGATCTTCCTACGAGCAGTACTTC. This encodes CASSQVGGSSYEQYF.

A single count supports this clone. The genes are TRBV9 and TRBJ1-1, with 8 bases aligning to TRBD1. Germline lookup yields CDR1 SGDLS and CDR2 YYNGEE. This CDR3 region has 13 residues. Germline trimming cut 5 bases from V and 6 bases from J; bases unmatched to any gene: 6. The CDR3 protein is CASRATGVSEAFF. In DNA, the CDR3 is TGTGCCAGCAGGGCGACAGGGGTCTCTGAAGCTTTCTTT.

A single count supports this clone. The rearrangement uses TRBV10-3 and TRBJ2-3; TRBD2 matches 9 bases. Per the germline V gene, CDR1 is ENHRY and CDR2 is SYGVKD. With V trimmed by 3 bases and J by 1 base, 11 bases remained unmatched. This CDR3 contains 18 residues. This CDR3 is CAISEASGGTRGTDTQYF. DNA of the CDR3: TGTGCCATCAGTGAAGCCAGCGGGGGGACGAGGGGCACAGATACGCAGTATTTT.

This rearrangement joins TRBV5-1 to TRBJ2-7, with 10 bases matching TRBD2. This CDR3 comprises 15 residues. CDR1 is SGHRS and CDR2 is YFSETQ in the germline V gene. J was trimmed by 6 bases and V by 1 base; bases with no gene match: 7. In nucleotides, the CDR3 is TGCGCCAGCAGCTTGAGGAGCGGGGGGGGACCCGAGCAGTACTTC. Its protein is CASSLRSGGGPEQYF.

In DNA, the CDR3 is TGTGCCAGCAGCAACCGACAGGGGAGTGTGGAGACCCAGTACTTC. Amino acid sequence: CASSNRQGSVETQYF. The chain is built from TRBV7-9 and TRBJ2-5; 8 nucleotides align to TRBD1. In germline, CDR1 is SEHNR, CDR2 FQNEAQ (reference sequence). V lost 5 bases to trimming and J lost 5 bases; unmatched junction nucleotides: 10. The CDR3 covers 15 residues.

In its sample, this clone was seen a few times. The chain is built from TRBV9 and TRBJ2-1; D is possibly TRBD1 (5 bases). This CDR3 has 14 residues. The V and J ends lost 7 bases and 5 bases respectively, with 16 bases between them. The germline CDR1 and CDR2 sequences are SGDLS and YYNGEE. The CDR3 is CASGRGQPNNEQFF. In nucleotides, the CDR3 is TGTGCCAGCGGTCGAGGACAACCGAACAATGAGCAGTTCTTC.

The rearrangement uses TRBV5-6 and TRBJ1-2, with TRBD1 identical over 9 bases. Germline CDR1 reads SGHDT; CDR2 reads YYEEEE. J lost 4 bases, V lost 0 bases, and 4 bases had no gene match. The CDR3 covers 15 residues. Written as DNA, the CDR3 is TGTGCCAGCAGCTTGGTGGGACAGGGAATCTATGGCTACACCTTC. Protein product: CASSLVGQGIYGYTF.

This clone was observed a single time. V usage is TRBV6-1 and J usage is TRBJ2-7, with 7 bases fitting TRBD2. Trimming cost V 2 bases and J 0 bases; bases outside gene matches: 10. The V gene's germline CDR1 is MNHNS and CDR2 SASEGT. The length of the CDR3 is 17 residues. The CDR3: CASSEPILSGYSYEQYF. The CDR3 DNA follows: TGTGCCAGCAGTGAACCCATCCTTAGCGGGTACTCCTACGAGCAGTACTTC.

The chain recombines TRBV9 with TRBJ1-6, with TRBD1 identical over 7 bases. V shed 0 bases and J 8 bases; nucleotides not matched to a gene: 2. This CDR3 has 14 amino acids. Per the germline V gene, CDR1 is SGDLS and CDR2 is YYNGEE. CDR3 loop: CASSVGDSYSPLHF. The CDR3 DNA is TGTGCCAGCAGCGTAGGGGACAGCTATTCACCCCTCCACTTT.

This clone has only one observation. The chain carries TRBV20-1 and TRBJ2-7; D is ambiguous. Trimming shortened V by 5 bases and J by 5 bases, and 10 bases separated the two germline ends. The CDR3 has 11 residues. The germline V gene has CDR1 DFQATT and CDR2 SNEGSKA (reference sequence). The CDR3 protein is CSALYVNEQYF. CDR3 sequence (DNA): TGCAGTGCTTTATATGTAAACGAGCAGTACTTC.

The rearrangement links TRBV19 to TRBJ1-5; the match to TRBD1 covers 9 bases. Per the germline V gene, CDR1 is LNHDA and CDR2 is SQIVND (reference sequence). This CDR3 region has 16 residues. J lost 2 bases, V lost 6 bases, and 8 bases had no gene match. The CDR3 sequence: CASSGMGQGGNQPQHF. The CDR3 DNA reads TGTGCCAGTAGCGGAATGGGACAGGGTGGCAATCAGCCCCAGCATTTT.

Remarks on this clone: It is unclear where the CDR3 begins or ends on the DNA, so no DNA is shown, and the CDR3 is as TCRdb lists it. The CDR3 here is CASSWGQGAIDVHDF. V usage is TRBV7-9 and J usage is TRBJ2-7; the DNA was not compared with TRBD1, the D call given in the table. Counting both end residues, the CDR3 totals 15 amino acids. Looked up from germline, CDR1 is SEHNR and CDR2 is FQNEAQ (reference sequence).

This chain joins TRBV11-1 and TRBJ2-1; 13 nucleotides agree with TRBD2. V gave up 5 bases and J gave up 8 bases; unmatched junction bases: 6. CDR1 and CDR2 (germline): SGHAT, FQDESV (reference sequence). The CDR3 spans 15 residues. The DNA of the CDR3 is TGTGCCAGCAGCCCCAGGACTAGCGGGGGCGATGAGCAGTTCTTC. This encodes CASSPRTSGGDEQFF.

The chain is built from TRBV9 and TRBJ2-4; 8 bases match TRBD1. Germline V CDR1 and CDR2: SGDLS, YYNGEE. CDR3 length: 13 amino acids. The ends lost 3 bases at V and 4 bases at J; junction bases unmatched: 0. DNA of the CDR3: TGTGCCAGCAGCGGGACAGGGAAAAACATTCAGTACTTC. Translated, it gives CASSGTGKNIQYF.

The V gene is TRBV6-1, the J gene TRBJ1-2; D is unresolved. The CDR3 consists of 11 residues. The germline CDR1 and CDR2 sequences are MNHNS and SASEGT. Trimming removed 2 bases from V and 8 bases from J, with 6 bases in between. Here the CDR3 reads CASSELGGYTF. The CDR3 DNA reads TGTGCCAGCAGTGAACTGGGCGGCTACACCTTC.

V is TRBV6-1 and J is TRBJ2-1; D possibly corresponds to TRBD2 (5 bases). The germline V gene has CDR1 MNHNS and CDR2 SASEGT. CDR3 length: 14 amino acids. V shed 2 bases and J shed 4 bases, with 9 bases lying between them. CDR3 amino acids: CASSETGNYNEQFF. In nucleotides, the CDR3 is TGTGCCAGCAGTGAAACGGGGAATTACAATGAGCAGTTCTTC.

This clone was seen only a few times. The chain links TRBV19 to TRBJ1-6; a weak D match, TRBD1 (5 bases). This CDR3 spans 17 amino acids. Trimming removed 2 bases at V and 7 bases at J, with 18 bases between. CDR1 is LNHDA and CDR2 is SQIVND in the germline V gene (reference sequence). CDR3 sequence reads: CASSIPLYDSANSPLHF. In nucleotides, the CDR3 is TGTGCCAGTAGTATACCCCTGTATGACAGCGCGAATTCACCCCTCCACTTT.

The chain recombines TRBV13 with TRBJ2-1; D is perhaps TRBD2 (5 bases). Germline V gene data show CDR1 as PRHDT and CDR2 as FYEKMQ (reference sequence). Trimming pared 8 bases from V and 0 bases from J, leaving 14 bases between. CDR3 length: 15 amino acids. CDR3 sequence (DNA): TGTGCCAGCCTAGGGAGAGAGAGCTCCTACAATGAGCAGTTCTTC. This codes for CASLGRESSYNEQFF.

The chain links TRBV19 to TRBJ2-7; 7 positions agree with TRBD1. CDR3 size: 14 residues. J was trimmed by 3 bases and V by 3 bases; bases with no gene match: 5. Germline CDR1 reads LNHDA; CDR2 reads SQIVND (reference sequence). The CDR3 region is CASSISAGGYEQYF. In DNA, the CDR3 is TGTGCCAGTAGTATTTCTGCAGGGGGCTACGAGCAGTACTTC.

This clone appeared a few times. This chain uses TRBV5-5 with TRBJ1-5, with 9 nucleotides matching TRBD1. The V segment lost 3 bases and the J segment 6 bases; nucleotides outside the gene matches: 4. From germline, CDR1 is SGHKS and CDR2 YYEKEE (reference sequence). The CDR3 consists of 14 residues. CDR3 protein: CASSSGTGFQPQHF. CDR3 bases: TGTGCCAGCAGCTCCGGGACAGGGTTTCAGCCCCAGCATTTT.

This clone was counted once. This chain uses TRBV6-1 with TRBJ1-1; TRBD1 aligns across 7 bases. The germline V gene encodes CDR1 MNHNS and CDR2 SASEGT. This CDR3 has 15 amino acids. V dropped 5 bases and J dropped 1; count of bases not matched to a gene: 7. CDR3 loop: CASSKDRTTNTEAFF. The DNA for the CDR3 is TGTGCCAGCAGTAAGGACAGGACAACGAACACTGAAGCTTTCTTT.